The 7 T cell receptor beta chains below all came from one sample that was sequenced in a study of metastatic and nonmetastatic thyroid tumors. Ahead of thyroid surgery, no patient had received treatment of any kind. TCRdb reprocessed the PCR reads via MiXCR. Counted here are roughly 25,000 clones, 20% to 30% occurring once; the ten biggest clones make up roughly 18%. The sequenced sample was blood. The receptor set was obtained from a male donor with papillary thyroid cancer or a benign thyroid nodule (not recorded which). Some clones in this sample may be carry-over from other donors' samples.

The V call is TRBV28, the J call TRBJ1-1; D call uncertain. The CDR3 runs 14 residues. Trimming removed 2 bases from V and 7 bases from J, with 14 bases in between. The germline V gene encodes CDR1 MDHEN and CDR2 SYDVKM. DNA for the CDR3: TGTGCCAGCAGTTTAACCCACCGCTCGGGTGAAGCTTTCTTT. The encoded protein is CASSLTHRSGEAFF. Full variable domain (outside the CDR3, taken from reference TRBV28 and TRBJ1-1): DVKVTQSSRYLVKRTGEKVFLECVQDMDHENMFWYRQDPGLGLRLIYFSYDVKMKEKGDIPEGYSVSREKKERFSLILESASTNQTSMYLCASSLTHRSGEAFFGQGTRLTVV.

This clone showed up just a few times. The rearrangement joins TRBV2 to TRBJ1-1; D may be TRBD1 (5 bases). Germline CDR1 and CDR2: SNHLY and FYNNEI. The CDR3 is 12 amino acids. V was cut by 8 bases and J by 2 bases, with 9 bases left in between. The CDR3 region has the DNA TGTGCCAGCCGGGGGGGAAACACTGAAGCTTTCTTT. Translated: CASRGGNTEAFF.

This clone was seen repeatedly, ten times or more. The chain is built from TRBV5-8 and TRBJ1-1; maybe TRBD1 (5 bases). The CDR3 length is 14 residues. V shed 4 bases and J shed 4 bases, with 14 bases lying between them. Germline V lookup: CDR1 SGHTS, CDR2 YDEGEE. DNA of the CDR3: TGTGCCAGCAGCCCCAGGGTTCGGATCACTGAAGCTTTCTTT. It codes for CASSPRVRITEAFF.

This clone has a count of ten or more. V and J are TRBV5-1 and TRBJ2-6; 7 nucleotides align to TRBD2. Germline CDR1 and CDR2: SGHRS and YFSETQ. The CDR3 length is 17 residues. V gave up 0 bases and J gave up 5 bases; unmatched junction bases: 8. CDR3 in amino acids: CASSLEPSGGRANVLTF. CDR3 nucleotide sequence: TGCGCCAGCAGCTTGGAGCCTAGCGGCGGCAGGGCCAACGTCCTGACTTTC.

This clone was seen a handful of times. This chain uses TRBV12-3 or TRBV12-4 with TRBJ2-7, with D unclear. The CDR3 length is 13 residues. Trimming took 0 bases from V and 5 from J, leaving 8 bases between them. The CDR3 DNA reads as TGTGCCAGCAGTTTAGCGCAAGGGCACGAGCAGTACTTC. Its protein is CASSLAQGHEQYF.

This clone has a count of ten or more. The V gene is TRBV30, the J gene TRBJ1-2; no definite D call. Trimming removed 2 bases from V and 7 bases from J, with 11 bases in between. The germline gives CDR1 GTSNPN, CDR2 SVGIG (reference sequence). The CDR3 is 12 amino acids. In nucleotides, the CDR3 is TGTGCCTGGAGTAATGCCCCAGGTGGCTACACCTTC. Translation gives CAWSNAPGGYTF.

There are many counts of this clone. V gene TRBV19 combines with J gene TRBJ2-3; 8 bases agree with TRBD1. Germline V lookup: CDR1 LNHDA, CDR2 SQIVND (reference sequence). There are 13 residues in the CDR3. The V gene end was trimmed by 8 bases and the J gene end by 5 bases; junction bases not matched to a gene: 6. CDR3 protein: CASSRQGLDTQYF. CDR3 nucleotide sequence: TGTGCCAGTTCCCGACAGGGGCTAGATACGCAGTATTTT.